The table lists the clone carrying this TCR beta chain with a count of one. Its cognate antigen is unknown. CDR3 size: 15 residues. CDR1 SEHNR and CDR2 FQNEAQ come from the germline V gene (reference sequence). V shed 6 bases, J shed 1 base, and the junction held 6 bases outside the gene matches. Produced via immunoSEQ multiplex PCR; TCRdb's table is partial and in-frame only. This sample carries around 81,000 clones, around 80% of them seen once, and the ten largest clones take 6% to 8.5%. The data derive from a study of OX40 agonist ivuxolimab in advanced cancers. Across the whole study: Dose-escalation patients had hepatocellular carcinoma, melanoma, renal cell or head and neck cancer. Those enrolled were roughly 85% male, with a mean age of about 66 years and ages from about 20 to 85.

Findings and caveats of the study: The study found that CD8+ T cells averaged more expanded clones than CD4+.

The chain links TRBV7-9 to TRBJ2-5; 9 nucleotides match TRBD2. Source: CD4+ or CD8+ T cells sorted from blood, taken in a trial of the OX40 agonist ivuxolimab. The receptor comes from an adult with an advanced solid tumor such as melanoma, head and neck, liver or kidney cancer. DNA of the CDR3: TGTGCCAGCAGATCGGGCGGGAGGGCCCAAGAGACCCAGTACTTC. Its translation: CASRSGGRAQETQYF.